The 27 T cell receptor beta chains reported below all come from one sample, sequenced in a study of T cell changes during pregnancy in multiple sclerosis. Assay: immunoSEQ multiplex PCR; the TCRdb copy retains only in-frame clones and omits some. The table records tens of thousands of clones, 85% to 95% of them present only once. Sequenced material: peripheral blood, taken in the second trimester of pregnancy. The receptors stem from a female donor with multiple sclerosis, enrolled in a pregnancy study.

CDR3: CASSLGGGSGEKLFF. DNA for the CDR3: TGCGCCAGCAGCTTGGGGGGGGGATCCGGTGAAAAACTGTTTTTT. The chain joins TRBV5-1 to TRBJ1-4, with D tentatively TRBD1 (5 bases). V was shortened by 0 bases and J by 7 bases, with 13 bases between the two germline ends. The germline V gene has CDR1 SGHRS and CDR2 YFSETQ. The CDR3 spans 15 residues.

The genes are TRBV7-2 and TRBJ1-2; the D gene is possibly TRBD1 (5 bases). Per the germline V gene, CDR1 is SGHTA and CDR2 is FQGNSA. The V gene lost 5 bases and the J gene lost 4 bases, with 20 bases spanning the gap. The CDR3 is 16 amino acids. CDR3 nucleotides: TGTGCCAGCAGCCGTAACGTTGGGACTGGGAGCTATGGCTACACCTTC. It codes for CASSRNVGTGSYGYTF.

About this clone: Other nucleotide sequences in the sample specify the same CDR3. V usage is TRBV18 and J usage is TRBJ2-1; 9 bases are a match to TRBD2. The CDR3 covers 14 residues. Germline CDR1 KGHSH, CDR2 LQKENI. After removal of 3 bases from V and 4 bases from J, the junction contained 1 base not matched to a gene. CDR3 residues: CASSPLAGYNEQFF. The CDR3 region has the DNA TGTGCCAGCTCACCTCTAGCGGGATACAATGAGCAGTTCTTC.

The chain recombines TRBV14 with TRBJ1-3; tentative D call: TRBD1 (5 bases). V lost 1 base and J 3 bases, leaving 22 bases between the germline ends. Looked up from germline, CDR1 is SGHDN and CDR2 is FVKESK. The CDR3 sequence is 19 residues long. In nucleotides, the CDR3 is TGTGCCAGCAGCCAAGCCTTACCCCTATGGGGCGGTTATGGAAACACCATATATTTT. The encoded protein is CASSQALPLWGGYGNTIYF.

CDR3 amino acids: CASSRTPGTSGVLVHEQYF. Written as DNA, the CDR3 is TGTGCCAGTAGCAGAACACCCGGGACTAGCGGGGTTCTGGTCCACGAGCAGTACTTC. The chain links TRBV19 to TRBJ2-7, with 13 bases fitting TRBD2. The V gene end was trimmed by 6 bases and the J gene end by 5 bases; junction bases not matched to a gene: 19. The CDR3 has 19 residues. Germline CDR1 reads LNHDA; CDR2 reads SQIVND (reference sequence).

The chain has TRBV2 and TRBJ2-1; D may be TRBD1 (6 bases). The CDR3 sequence is 16 residues long. The germline CDR1 and CDR2 sequences are SNHLY and FYNNEI. Trimming took off 5 bases at V and 7 bases at J, with 21 bases between the two ends. CDR3 DNA: TGTGCCAGCAGTAAAGAAGGACAGAGAGATCCGAATGAGCAGTTCTTC. It yields the protein CASSKEGQRDPNEQFF.

The V call is TRBV4-1, the J call TRBJ2-3, with D tentatively TRBD1 (5 bases). Germline V lookup: CDR1 MGHRA, CDR2 YSYEKL. Trimming stripped 4 bases from V and 1 base from J, with 12 bases between. The CDR3 runs to 15 residues. As DNA, the CDR3 is TGCGCCAGCAGCCTACCGGACACCGGCACAGATACGCAGTATTTT. Translated: CASSLPDTGTDTQYF.

This CDR3 is CASYRGLNYGYTF. CDR3 DNA: TGTGCCAGCTATAGGGGACTAAACTATGGCTACACCTTC. This rearrangement joins TRBV2 to TRBJ1-2; D perhaps matches TRBD1 (5 bases). Germline V lookup: CDR1 SNHLY, CDR2 FYNNEI. The CDR3 totals 13 residues. Trimming removed 8 bases at V and 2 bases at J, with 12 bases between.

The V call is TRBV2, the J call TRBJ2-1; 11 bases map to TRBD2. Germline lookup yields CDR1 SNHLY and CDR2 FYNNEI. J was trimmed by 0 bases and V by 5 bases; bases with no gene match: 15. This CDR3 region has 20 residues. CDR3 nucleotides: TGTGCCAGCAGTTATAGACTAGCGGGGCCATCCCAGGCCTCCTACAATGAGCAGTTCTTC. Translation: CASSYRLAGPSQASYNEQFF.

The chain carries TRBV12-2 and TRBJ2-2; the table gives TRBD1 as D, unverified against the DNA. TRBV12-2 has pseudogene status. This CDR3 is 14 amino acids long. The CDR3 DNA is TGTGCAAGTCGCTTAAGACAGATGGTAGGGGAGCTGTTTTTT. This encodes CASRLRQMVGELFF.

The chain couples TRBV4-2 to TRBJ2-1, with TRBD1 identical over 7 bases. This CDR3 spans 18 amino acids. From germline, CDR1 is LGHNA and CDR2 YNFKEQ. J gave up 2 bases and V 1 base, and 11 bases lay outside the gene matches. The CDR3 spells CASSQATGTEDTYNEQFF. The CDR3 DNA reads as TGTGCCAGCAGCCAAGCGACGGGGACAGAGGACACCTACAATGAGCAGTTCTTC.

J is TRBJ2-2 and V is TRBV5-1; TRBD2 aligns across 7 bases. Germline CDR1 and CDR2: SGHRS and YFSETQ. This CDR3 is 17 amino acids long. Germline trimming cut 0 bases from V and 6 bases from J; bases unmatched to any gene: 11. In DNA, the CDR3 is TGCGCCAGCAGCTTGGCCCCGGCGGGGGTAAGGTCCGGGGAGCTGTTTTTT. Amino acids: CASSLAPAGVRSGELFF.

The rearrangement joins TRBV9 to TRBJ2-5; 10 bases line up with TRBD2. V lost 2 bases to trimming and J lost 0 bases; unmatched junction nucleotides: 4. Germline loops: CDR1 SGDLS, CDR2 YYNGEE. CDR3 size: 16 residues. CDR3 in DNA: TGTGCCAGCAGCGTTTTTAGCGGGGGGTACCAAGAGACCCAGTACTTC. Encoded protein: CASSVFSGGYQETQYF.

The genes are TRBV21-1 and TRBJ2-1; TRBD1, the table's D call, lacks a check against the DNA. TRBV21-1 is designated a pseudogene. The CDR3 extends over 17 amino acids. The CDR3 coding sequence is TGTGCCAGCAGCAAAGGTAGAAGACAGGGGGCTTACAATGAGCAGTTCTTC. Its translation is CASSKGRRQGAYNEQFF.

V usage is TRBV7-9 and J usage is TRBJ2-1, with D tentatively TRBD2 (5 bases). Germline V CDR1 and CDR2: SEHNR, FQNEAQ (reference sequence). V was pared by 4 bases and J by 8 bases, with 15 bases between. The CDR3 consists of 14 residues. Here the CDR3 reads CASSSNGGGDEQFF. CDR3 nucleotide sequence: TGTGCCAGCAGCTCCAATGGCGGAGGCGATGAGCAGTTCTTC.

The gene calls are TRBV30 and TRBJ1-3; D unresolved. The CDR3 runs 15 residues. Germline loops: CDR1 GTSNPN, CDR2 SVGIG (reference sequence). V shed 7 bases and J shed 4 bases, with 20 bases lying between them. CDR3 loop: CALKKDSLGGNTIYF. For the CDR3, the DNA is TGTGCCTTGAAAAAGGACTCCTTGGGAGGAAACACCATATATTTT.

The chain employs TRBV19 and TRBJ2-7, with 7 nucleotides matching TRBD1. J was trimmed by 5 bases and V by 5 bases; bases with no gene match: 6. The length of the CDR3 is 13 residues. Germline-derived CDR1 and CDR2 are LNHDA and SQIVND (reference sequence). CDR3 DNA: TGTGCCAGTAGTCTCGACAGGGTCAACGAGCAGTACTTC. Its translation is CASSLDRVNEQYF.

The chain joins TRBV5-1 to TRBJ2-7; TRBD2 aligns across 7 bases. The CDR3 has 15 amino acids. Per the germline V gene, CDR1 is SGHRS and CDR2 is YFSETQ. After removal of 6 bases from V and 3 bases from J, the junction contained 12 bases not matched to a gene. CDR3 bases: TGCGCCAGCACCCCTAGGGAGGGCGCGTTCTACGAGCAGTACTTC. Protein product: CASTPREGAFYEQYF.

This chain connects TRBV6-6 to TRBJ1-5; TRBD1 might be the D (5 bases). The CDR3 has 16 amino acids. Germline CDR1 is MNHNY and CDR2 is SVGAGI (reference sequence). With 6 bases removed from V and 3 bases from J, the gap between germline ends came to 18 bases. This CDR3 is CASSPPQGRVNQPQHF. The CDR3 coding sequence is TGTGCCAGCAGCCCTCCTCAGGGTAGGGTCAATCAGCCCCAGCATTTT.

V is TRBV5-1 and J is TRBJ2-7; perhaps TRBD2 as D (5 bases). The V gene's germline CDR1 is SGHRS and CDR2 YFSETQ. The CDR3 is made up of 13 amino acids. Between the trimmed V and J ends, which lost 0 bases and 6 bases, there was a span of 10 bases. The CDR3 coding sequence is TGCGCCAGCAGCTTGGAGCTAGAGGGCGAGCAGTACTTC. Translation gives CASSLELEGEQYF.

The chain recombines TRBV19 with TRBJ2-2; tentatively, D is TRBD1 (5 bases). The CDR3 extends over 17 amino acids. Germline V gene sequence: CDR1 LNHDA, CDR2 SQIVND (reference sequence). Trimming took off 1 base at V and 1 base at J, with 13 bases between the two ends. CDR3 region: CASSIGQFLLNTGELFF. The CDR3 DNA sequence: TGTGCCAGTAGTATAGGACAGTTTCTCTTGAACACCGGGGAGCTGTTTTTT. Using reference TRBV19 and TRBJ2-2 for the parts outside the CDR3, the full variable domain is DGGITQSPKYLFRKEGQNVTLSCEQNLNHDAMYWYRQDPGQGLRLIYYSQIVNDFQKGDIAEGYSVSREKKESFPLTVTSAQKNPTAFYLCASSIGQFLLNTGELFFGEGSRLTVL.

This clone was seen once. The V and J genes are TRBV29-1 and TRBJ1-1, with D tentatively TRBD1 (5 bases). This CDR3 has 15 residues. In germline, CDR1 is SQVTM, CDR2 ANQGSEA. Deletions cut 6 bases from V and 3 bases from J, with 20 bases between. The CDR3 DNA reads TGCAGCGTGGTCCCCCCCCCTCAGGGTTACACTGAAGCTTTCTTT. The encoded protein is CSVVPPPQGYTEAFF. The full variable domain, completed using reference TRBV29-1 and TRBJ1-1, is SAVISQKPSRDICQRGTSLTIQCQVDSQVTMMFWYRQQPGQSLTLIATANQGSEATYESGFVIDKFPISRPNLTFSTLTVSNMSPEDSSIYLCSVVPPPQGYTEAFFGQGTRLTVV.

CDR3 loop: CSVGPGGEGYTF. The DNA for the CDR3 is TGCAGCGTTGGTCCAGGGGGCGAGGGCTACACCTTC. The chain combines TRBV29-1 with TRBJ1-2, with 8 bases identical to TRBD1. The ends lost 4 bases at V and 8 bases at J; junction bases unmatched: 6. The CDR3 is made up of 12 amino acids. The germline gives CDR1 SQVTM, CDR2 ANQGSEA.

This chain connects TRBV5-4 to TRBJ1-4; the match to TRBD1 covers 9 bases. Looked up from germline, CDR1 is SGHNT and CDR2 is YYREEE (reference sequence). J gave up 0 bases and V 0 bases, and 6 bases lay outside the gene matches. This CDR3 comprises 18 residues. The DNA of the CDR3 is TGTGCCAGCAGCTTGGGACAGGGGGTCCTTGCAACTAATGAAAAACTGTTTTTT. Its translation: CASSLGQGVLATNEKLFF.

The chain is built from TRBV5-1 and TRBJ1-2, with D tentatively TRBD1 (5 bases). This CDR3 comprises 13 residues. The germline gives CDR1 SGHRS, CDR2 YFSETQ. The V end was cut by 1 base, the J end by 3 bases, with 7 bases between. CDR3 sequence reads: CASSLQGDYGYTF. DNA for the CDR3: TGCGCCAGCAGCTTGCAGGGCGACTATGGCTACACCTTC.

This clone was observed a single time. The chain recombines TRBV29-1 with TRBJ2-3; possibly TRBD1 for D (5 bases). This CDR3 contains 8 residues. Germline V gene data show CDR1 as SQVTM and CDR2 as ANQGSEA. CDR3 nucleotide sequence: TGCGGGGCGGATACGCAGTATTTT. Protein product: CGADTQYF.

This chain links TRBV4-1 with TRBJ2-1; D perhaps matches TRBD1 (5 bases). V lost 4 bases and J 6 bases, leaving 7 bases between the germline ends. Per germline, CDR1 MGHRA and CDR2 YSYEKL. This CDR3 spans 12 amino acids. The CDR3 spells CASSLQGNEQFF. For the CDR3, the DNA is TGCGCCAGCAGCCTGCAGGGCAATGAGCAGTTCTTC.